This T cell receptor (beta chain) was obtained from a study of blood T cell repertoires in COVID-19. About the research overall: Material from acute and convalescent COVID-19 was sourced from the United States, Italy and Spain.

The assay was immunoSEQ multiplex PCR, and TCRdb's table has in-frame clones only and misses some. This table holds around 380,000 clones, roughly 86% found once. CDR1 is LNHNV and CDR2 is YYDKDF in the germline V gene (reference sequence). Trimming took off 8 bases at V and 0 bases at J, with 11 bases between the two ends. This CDR3 comprises 14 residues. The chain links TRBV15 to TRBJ1-5; D is ambiguous. Sequencing was performed on peripheral blood. This receptor was taken from a human donor with acute or convalescent COVID-19. The donor label of this sample is uncertain. CDR3 sequence: CATRQVYSNQPQHF. The CDR3 DNA sequence: TGTGCCACCCGTCAAGTCTATAGCAATCAGCCCCAGCATTTT. Full variable domain (rest looked up from reference TRBV15 and TRBJ1-5): DAMVIQNPRYQVTQFGKPVTLSCSQTLNHNVMYWYQQKSSQAPKLLFHYYDKDFNNEADTPDNFQSRRPNTSFCFLDIRSPGLGDTAMYLCATRQVYSNQPQHFGDGTRLSIL.